Detailed here is one T cell receptor beta chain. Its matching antigen is unknown. The entry originates in a study of cytomegalovirus exposure and HLA in healthy donors. Study-wide results and limits: Reportedly, cytomegalovirus status was diagnosed with high sensitivity and specificity.

The trim removed 5 bases at V and 4 bases at J, leaving 13 bases unmatched. Germline loops: CDR1 SGHVS, CDR2 FQNEAQ. The length of the CDR3 is 18 residues. Primers: 60 Vbeta forward and 13 Jbeta reverse. Some clones are missing from TCRdb's copy, which holds only in-frame ones; the method was immunoSEQ multiplex PCR. The sample includes fewer than 35,000 clones, 85% to 90% seen only once; the top ten take 2.7%. The gene calls are TRBV7-8 and TRBJ2-2; TRBD2 matches at 10 bases. Input material: PBMCs. The TCR originated in a boy younger than 18 in good health and CMV-seronegative. This CDR3 reads CASSKAAGGQGTTGELFF. In nucleotides, the CDR3 is TGTGCCAGCAGCAAGGCAGCGGGGGGGCAAGGTACCACCGGGGAGCTGTTTTTT. Full variable domain (outside the CDR3, taken from reference TRBV7-8 and TRBJ2-2): GAGVSQSPRYKVAKRGQDVALRCDPISGHVSLFWYQQALGQGPEFLTYFQNEAQLDKSGLPSDRFFAERPEGSVSTLKIQRTQQEDSAVYLCASSKAAGGQGTTGELFFGEGSRLTVL.